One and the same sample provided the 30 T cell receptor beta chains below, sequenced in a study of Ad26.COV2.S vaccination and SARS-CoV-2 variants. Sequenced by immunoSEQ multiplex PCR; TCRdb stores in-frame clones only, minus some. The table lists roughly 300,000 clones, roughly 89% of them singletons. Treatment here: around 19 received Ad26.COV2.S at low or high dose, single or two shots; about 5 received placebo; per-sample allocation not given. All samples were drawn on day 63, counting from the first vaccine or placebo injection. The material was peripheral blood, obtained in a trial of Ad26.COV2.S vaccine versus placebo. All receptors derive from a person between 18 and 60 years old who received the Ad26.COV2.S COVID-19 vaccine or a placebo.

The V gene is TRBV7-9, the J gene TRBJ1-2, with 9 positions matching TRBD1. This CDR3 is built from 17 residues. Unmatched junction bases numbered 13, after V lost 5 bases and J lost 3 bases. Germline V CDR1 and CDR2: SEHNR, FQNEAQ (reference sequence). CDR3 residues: CASSQGQGMMRDYGYTF. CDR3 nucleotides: TGTGCCAGCAGCCAGGGACAGGGCATGATGAGAGACTATGGCTACACCTTC.

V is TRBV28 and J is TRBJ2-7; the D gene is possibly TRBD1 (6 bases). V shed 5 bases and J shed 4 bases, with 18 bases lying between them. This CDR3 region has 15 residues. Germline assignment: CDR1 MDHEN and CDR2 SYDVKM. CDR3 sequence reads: CASSPPRTDGYEQYF. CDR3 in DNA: TGTGCCAGCAGTCCGCCTCGGACAGATGGTTACGAGCAGTACTTC. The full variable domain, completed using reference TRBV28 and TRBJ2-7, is DVKVTQSSRYLVKRTGEKVFLECVQDMDHENMFWYRQDPGLGLRLIYFSYDVKMKEKGDIPEGYSVSREKKERFSLILESASTNQTSMYLCASSPPRTDGYEQYFGPGTRLTVT.

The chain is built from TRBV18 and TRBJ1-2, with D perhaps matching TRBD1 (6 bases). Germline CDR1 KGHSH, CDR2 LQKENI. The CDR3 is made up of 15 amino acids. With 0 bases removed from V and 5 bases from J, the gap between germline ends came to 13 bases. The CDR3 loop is CASSPPDSPMYGYTF. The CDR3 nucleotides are TGTGCCAGCTCACCACCGGACAGCCCGATGTATGGCTACACCTTC.

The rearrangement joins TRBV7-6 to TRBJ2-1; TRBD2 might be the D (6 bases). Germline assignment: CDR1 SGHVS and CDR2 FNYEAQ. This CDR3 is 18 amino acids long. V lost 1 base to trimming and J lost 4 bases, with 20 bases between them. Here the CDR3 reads CASSLVAPTRLPYNEQFF. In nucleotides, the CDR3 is TGTGCCAGCAGCTTAGTAGCCCCGACTAGACTCCCTTACAATGAGCAGTTCTTC.

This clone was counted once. CDR3: CASRAGRYNEQFF. CDR3 DNA: TGTGCCAGCAGGGCTGGGCGTTACAATGAGCAGTTCTTC. The chain links TRBV2 to TRBJ2-1; no definite D call. The CDR3 runs to 13 residues. Trimming left V 6 bases short and J 4 bases short, with 10 bases between. Germline CDR1 and CDR2: SNHLY and FYNNEI.

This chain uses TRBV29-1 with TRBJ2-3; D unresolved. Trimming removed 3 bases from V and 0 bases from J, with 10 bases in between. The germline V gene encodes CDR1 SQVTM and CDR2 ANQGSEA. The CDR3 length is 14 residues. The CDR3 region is CSVDSRLSTDTQYF. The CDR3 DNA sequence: TGCAGCGTTGATTCGCGCCTAAGCACAGATACGCAGTATTTT.

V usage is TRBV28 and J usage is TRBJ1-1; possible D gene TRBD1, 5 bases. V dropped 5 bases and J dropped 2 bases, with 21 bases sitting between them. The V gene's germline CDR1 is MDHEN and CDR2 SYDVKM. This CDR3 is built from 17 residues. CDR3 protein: CASSHGRDGWANTEAFF. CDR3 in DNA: TGTGCCAGCAGTCACGGTCGGGACGGATGGGCAAACACTGAAGCTTTCTTT. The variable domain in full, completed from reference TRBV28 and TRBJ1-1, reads DVKVTQSSRYLVKRTGEKVFLECVQDMDHENMFWYRQDPGLGLRLIYFSYDVKMKEKGDIPEGYSVSREKKERFSLILESASTNQTSMYLCASSHGRDGWANTEAFFGQGTRLTVV.

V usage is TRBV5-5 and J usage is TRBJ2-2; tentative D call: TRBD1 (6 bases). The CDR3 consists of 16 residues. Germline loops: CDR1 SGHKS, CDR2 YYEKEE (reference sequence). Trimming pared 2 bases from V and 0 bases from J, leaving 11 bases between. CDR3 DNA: TGTGCCAGCAGCTTAGTTACAGGGACGAACACCGGGGAGCTGTTTTTT. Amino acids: CASSLVTGTNTGELFF.

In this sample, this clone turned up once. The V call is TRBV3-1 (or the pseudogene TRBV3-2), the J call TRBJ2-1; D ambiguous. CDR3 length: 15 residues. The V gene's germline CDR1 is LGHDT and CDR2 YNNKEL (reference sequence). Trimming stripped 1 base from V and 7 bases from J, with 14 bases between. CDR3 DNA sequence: TGTGCCAGCAGCCAAGGTCCTTATGCCCTAAATGAGCAGTTCTTC. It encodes CASSQGPYALNEQFF.

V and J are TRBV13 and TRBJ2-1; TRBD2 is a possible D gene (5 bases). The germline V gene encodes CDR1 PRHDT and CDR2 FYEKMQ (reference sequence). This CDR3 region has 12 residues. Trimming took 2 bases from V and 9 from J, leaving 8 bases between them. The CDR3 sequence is CASSLRAGEQFF. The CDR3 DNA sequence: TGTGCCAGCAGCTTAAGGGCGGGTGAGCAGTTCTTC.

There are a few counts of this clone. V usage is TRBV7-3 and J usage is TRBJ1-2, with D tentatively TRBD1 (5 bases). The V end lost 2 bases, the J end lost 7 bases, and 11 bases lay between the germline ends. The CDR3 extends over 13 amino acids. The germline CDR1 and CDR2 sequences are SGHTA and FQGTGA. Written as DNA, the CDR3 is TGTGCCAGCAGCTTAGAGGGGCATGGTGGCTACACCTTC. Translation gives CASSLEGHGGYTF. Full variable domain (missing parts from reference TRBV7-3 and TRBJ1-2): GAGVSQTPSNKVTEKGKYVELRCDPISGHTALYWYRQSLGQGPEFLIYFQGTGAADDSGLPNDRFFAVRPEGSVSTLKIQRTERGDSAVYLCASSLEGHGGYTFGSGTRLTVV.

CDR3 amino acids: CASSLGQGIYEQYF. The CDR3 DNA is TGCGCCAGCAGCCTGGGACAGGGGATCTACGAGCAGTACTTC. The V and J genes are TRBV4-3 and TRBJ2-7; TRBD1 agrees at 10 bases. Germline trimming cut 4 bases from V and 3 bases from J; bases unmatched to any gene: 3. Germline CDR1 is LGHNA and CDR2 is YSLEER. This CDR3 is built from 14 residues.

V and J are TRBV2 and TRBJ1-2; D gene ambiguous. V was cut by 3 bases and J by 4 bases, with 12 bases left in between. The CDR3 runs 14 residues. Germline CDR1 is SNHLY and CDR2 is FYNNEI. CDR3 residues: CASSDPVLSYGYTF. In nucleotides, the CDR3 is TGTGCCAGCAGTGACCCCGTTCTCTCCTATGGCTACACCTTC.

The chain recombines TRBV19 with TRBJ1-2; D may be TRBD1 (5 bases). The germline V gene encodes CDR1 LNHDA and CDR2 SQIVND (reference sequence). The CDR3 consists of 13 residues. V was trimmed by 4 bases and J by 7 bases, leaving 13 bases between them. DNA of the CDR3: TGTGCCAGTAGTACGTCCAGGGATGGTGGCTACACCTTC. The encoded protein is CASSTSRDGGYTF.

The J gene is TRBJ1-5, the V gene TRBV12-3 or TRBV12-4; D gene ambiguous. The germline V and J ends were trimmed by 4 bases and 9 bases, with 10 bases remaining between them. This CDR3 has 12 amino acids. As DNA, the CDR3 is TGTGCCAGCAGTTCAGGCGCAAGGCCCCAGCATTTT. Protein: CASSSGARPQHF.

CDR3 sequence reads: CASRTRDIYTGELFF. The CDR3 DNA sequence: TGTGCCAGCAGGACTCGGGACATATACACCGGGGAGCTGTTTTTT. The chain links TRBV28 to TRBJ2-2; maybe TRBD1 (6 bases). From germline, CDR1 is MDHEN and CDR2 SYDVKM. The CDR3 contains 15 residues. Trimming removed 6 bases from V and 3 bases from J, with 14 bases in between. Based on the CDR3 plus reference TRBV28 and TRBJ2-2, the full variable domain is DVKVTQSSRYLVKRTGEKVFLECVQDMDHENMFWYRQDPGLGLRLIYFSYDVKMKEKGDIPEGYSVSREKKERFSLILESASTNQTSMYLCASRTRDIYTGELFFGEGSRLTVL.

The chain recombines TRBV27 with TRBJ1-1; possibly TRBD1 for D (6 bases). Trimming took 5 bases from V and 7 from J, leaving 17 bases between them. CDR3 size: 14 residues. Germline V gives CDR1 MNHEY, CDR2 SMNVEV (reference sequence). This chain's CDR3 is CASSPLNGGSEAFF. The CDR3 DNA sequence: TGTGCCAGCAGTCCCCTTAATGGGGGCAGTGAAGCTTTCTTT.

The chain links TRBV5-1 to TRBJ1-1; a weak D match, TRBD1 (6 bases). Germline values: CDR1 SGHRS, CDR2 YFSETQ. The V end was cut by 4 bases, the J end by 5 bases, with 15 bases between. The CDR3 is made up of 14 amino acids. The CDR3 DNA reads TGCGCCAGCAGCCGGGGGCCAGTTGAAACTGAAGCTTTCTTT. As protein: CASSRGPVETEAFF.

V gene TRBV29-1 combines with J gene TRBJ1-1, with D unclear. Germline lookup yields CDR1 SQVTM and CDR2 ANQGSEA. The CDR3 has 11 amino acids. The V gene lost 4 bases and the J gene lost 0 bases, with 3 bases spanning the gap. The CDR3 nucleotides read TGCAGCGTTGTCGTGAACACTGAAGCTTTCTTT. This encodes CSVVVNTEAFF.

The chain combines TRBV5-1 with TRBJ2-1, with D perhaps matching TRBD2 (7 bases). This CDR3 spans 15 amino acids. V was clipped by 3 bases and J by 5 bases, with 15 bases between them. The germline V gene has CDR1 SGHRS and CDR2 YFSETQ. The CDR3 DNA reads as TGCGCCAGCAGCTCGGTGGCGGGGGCAAACAATGAGCAGTTCTTC. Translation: CASSSVAGANNEQFF.

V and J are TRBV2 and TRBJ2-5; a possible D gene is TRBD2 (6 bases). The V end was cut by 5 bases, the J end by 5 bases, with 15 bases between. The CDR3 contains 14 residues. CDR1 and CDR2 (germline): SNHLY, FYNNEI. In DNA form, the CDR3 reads TGTGCCAGCAGTAAACGACTAGTGGTCGAGACCCAGTACTTC. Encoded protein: CASSKRLVVETQYF.

CDR3 nucleotide sequence: TGTGCCAGCAGTGATCAGGGAAGGGACTATGGCTACACCTTC. Protein product: CASSDQGRDYGYTF. The V and J genes are TRBV2 and TRBJ1-2, with D perhaps TRBD1 (5 bases). This CDR3 spans 14 amino acids. Germline-derived CDR1 and CDR2 are SNHLY and FYNNEI. V was pared by 3 bases and J by 3 bases, with 11 bases between.

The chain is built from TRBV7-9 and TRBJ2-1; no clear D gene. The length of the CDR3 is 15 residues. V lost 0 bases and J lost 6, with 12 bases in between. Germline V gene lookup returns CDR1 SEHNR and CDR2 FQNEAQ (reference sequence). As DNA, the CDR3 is TGTGCCAGCAGCTTAGCGGTGGATGCTCGCAATGAGCAGTTCTTC. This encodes CASSLAVDARNEQFF.

DNA of the CDR3: TGTGCCAGCAGCCCATCCTCCTCCTACGAGCAGTACTTC. Protein: CASSPSSSYEQYF. This chain uses TRBV5-5 with TRBJ2-7; D unresolved. CDR1 SGHKS and CDR2 YYEKEE come from the germline V gene (reference sequence). The CDR3 totals 13 residues. V lost 4 bases, J lost 0 bases, and 8 bases lay in between.

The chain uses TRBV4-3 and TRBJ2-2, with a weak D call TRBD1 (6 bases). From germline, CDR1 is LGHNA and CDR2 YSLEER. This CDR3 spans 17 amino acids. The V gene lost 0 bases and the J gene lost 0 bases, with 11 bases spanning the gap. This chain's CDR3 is CASSQDPQGPNTGELFF. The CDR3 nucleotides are TGCGCCAGCAGCCAAGATCCCCAGGGGCCGAACACCGGGGAGCTGTTTTTT.

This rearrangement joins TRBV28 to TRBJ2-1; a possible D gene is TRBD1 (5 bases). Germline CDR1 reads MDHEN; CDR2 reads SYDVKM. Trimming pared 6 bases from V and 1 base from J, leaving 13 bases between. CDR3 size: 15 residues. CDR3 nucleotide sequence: TGTGCCAGCAGCCACAGGTTAAAGTCCTACAATGAGCAGTTCTTC. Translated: CASSHRLKSYNEQFF.

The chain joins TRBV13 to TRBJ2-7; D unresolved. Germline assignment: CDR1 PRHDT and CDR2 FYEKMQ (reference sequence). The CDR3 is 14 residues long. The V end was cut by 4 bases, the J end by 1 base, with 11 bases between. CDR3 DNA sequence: TGTGCCAGCAGCTCACGGACGGGTTCCTACGAGCAGTACTTC. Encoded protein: CASSSRTGSYEQYF.

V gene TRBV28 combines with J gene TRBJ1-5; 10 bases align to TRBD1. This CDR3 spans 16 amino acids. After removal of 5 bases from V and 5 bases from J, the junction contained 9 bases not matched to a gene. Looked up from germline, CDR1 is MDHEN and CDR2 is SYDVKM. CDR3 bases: TGTGCCAGCAGTCTAGGAGACAGGGGGCTCGATCAGCCCCAGCATTTT. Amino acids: CASSLGDRGLDQPQHF. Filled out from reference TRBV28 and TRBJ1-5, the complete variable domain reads DVKVTQSSRYLVKRTGEKVFLECVQDMDHENMFWYRQDPGLGLRLIYFSYDVKMKEKGDIPEGYSVSREKKERFSLILESASTNQTSMYLCASSLGDRGLDQPQHFGDGTRLSIL.

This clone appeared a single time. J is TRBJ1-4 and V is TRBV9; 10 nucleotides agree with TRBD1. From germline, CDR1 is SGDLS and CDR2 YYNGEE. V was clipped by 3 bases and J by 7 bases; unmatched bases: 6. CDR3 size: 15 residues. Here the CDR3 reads CASSGTGGRIEKLFF. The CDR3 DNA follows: TGTGCCAGCAGCGGGACAGGGGGAAGAATTGAAAAACTGTTTTTT.

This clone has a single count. The CDR3 region is CASSSRGQYQPQHF. The DNA of the CDR3 is TGTGCCAGTAGTAGCCGGGGCCAGTATCAGCCCCAGCATTTT. The chain carries TRBV19 and TRBJ1-5; perhaps TRBD1 as D (5 bases). The CDR3 covers 14 residues. The germline V gene encodes CDR1 LNHDA and CDR2 SQIVND (reference sequence). V was cut by 4 bases and J by 5 bases, with 12 bases left in between. Variable domain in full (rest from reference TRBV19 and TRBJ1-5): DGGITQSPKYLFRKEGQNVTLSCEQNLNHDAMYWYRQDPGQGLRLIYYSQIVNDFQKGDIAEGYSVSREKKESFPLTVTSAQKNPTAFYLCASSSRGQYQPQHFGDGTRLSIL.